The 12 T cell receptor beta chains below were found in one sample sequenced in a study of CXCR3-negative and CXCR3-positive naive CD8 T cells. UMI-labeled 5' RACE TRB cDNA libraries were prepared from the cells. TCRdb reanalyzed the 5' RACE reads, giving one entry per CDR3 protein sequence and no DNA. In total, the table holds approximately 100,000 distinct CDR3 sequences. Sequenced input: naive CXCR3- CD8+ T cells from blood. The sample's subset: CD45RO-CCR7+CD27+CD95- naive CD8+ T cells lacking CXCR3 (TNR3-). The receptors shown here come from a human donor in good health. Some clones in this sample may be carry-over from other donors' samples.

CDR3 in amino acids: CASSLIGGGAADTQYF. The rearrangement links TRBV7-3 to TRBJ2-3; the D gene TCRdb calls, TRBD2, cannot be checked with no DNA. The CDR3 length is 16 residues. CDR1 and CDR2 (germline): SGHTA, FQGTGA.

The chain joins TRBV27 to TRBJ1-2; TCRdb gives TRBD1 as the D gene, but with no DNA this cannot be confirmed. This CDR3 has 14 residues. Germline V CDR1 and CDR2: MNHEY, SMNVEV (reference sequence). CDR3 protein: CASSSNFDRAGYTF.

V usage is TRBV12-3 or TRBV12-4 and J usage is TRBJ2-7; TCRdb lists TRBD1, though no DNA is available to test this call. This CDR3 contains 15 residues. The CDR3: CASSFHRADSYEQYF.

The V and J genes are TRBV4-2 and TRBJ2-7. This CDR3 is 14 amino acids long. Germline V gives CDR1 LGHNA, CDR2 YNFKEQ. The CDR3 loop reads CASSQFLAVGEQYF.

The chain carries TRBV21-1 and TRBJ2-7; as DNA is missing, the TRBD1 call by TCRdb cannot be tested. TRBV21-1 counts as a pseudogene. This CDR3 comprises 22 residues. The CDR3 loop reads CASSQPKYRRTGDFSGSFEQYF.

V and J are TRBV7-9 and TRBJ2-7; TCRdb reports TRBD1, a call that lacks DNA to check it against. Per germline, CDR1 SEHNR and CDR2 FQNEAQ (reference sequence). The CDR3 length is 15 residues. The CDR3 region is CASSLVGTGVVEQYF.

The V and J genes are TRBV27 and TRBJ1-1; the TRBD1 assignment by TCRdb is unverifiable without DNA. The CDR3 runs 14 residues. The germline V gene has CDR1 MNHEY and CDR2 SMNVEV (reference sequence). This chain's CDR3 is CASRSMTGLTEAFF.

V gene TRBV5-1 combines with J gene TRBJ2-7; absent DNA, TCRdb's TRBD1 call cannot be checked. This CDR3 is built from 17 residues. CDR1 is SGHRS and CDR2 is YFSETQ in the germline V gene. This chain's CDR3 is CASSLTFGGLASYEQYF.

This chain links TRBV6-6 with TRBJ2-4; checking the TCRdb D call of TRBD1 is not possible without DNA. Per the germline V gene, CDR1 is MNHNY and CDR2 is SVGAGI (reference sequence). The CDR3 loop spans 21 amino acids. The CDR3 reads CASSGQGVLLNADAQKNIQYF.

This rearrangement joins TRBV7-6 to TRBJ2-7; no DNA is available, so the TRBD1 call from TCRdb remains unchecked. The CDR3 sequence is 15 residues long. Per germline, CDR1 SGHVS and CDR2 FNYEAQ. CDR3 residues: CASSPFVTGTYEQYF.

CDR3 residues: CASSPVGYEQFF. The chain couples TRBV5-1 to TRBJ2-1. This CDR3 has 12 residues. CDR1 is SGHRS, CDR2 YFSETQ, per germline. The full variable domain, completed using reference TRBV5-1 and TRBJ2-1, is KAGVTQTPRYLIKTRGQQVTLSCSPISGHRSVSWYQQTPGQGLQFLFEYFSETQRNKGNFPGRFSGRQFSNSRSEMNVSTLELGDSALYLCASSPVGYEQFFGPGTRLTVL.

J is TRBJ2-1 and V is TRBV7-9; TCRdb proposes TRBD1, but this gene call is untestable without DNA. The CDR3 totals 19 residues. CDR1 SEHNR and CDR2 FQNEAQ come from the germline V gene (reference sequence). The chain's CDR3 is CASSSILQKPGQGYNEQFF.